The clone carrying this T cell receptor beta chain turned up a few times. What it recognizes is unknown. The sample is drawn from a study of CD8 T cells in ankylosing spondylitis. Study results and limitations: Seemingly distinctive of ankylosing spondylitis blood was a TCR beta motif formed by eight highly homologous variants. The disease-linked clones had a CD8+ phenotype and low blood frequencies.

TCRdb called the 5' RACE reads again in MiXCR, with one record for every CDR3 protein. Of approximately 540,000 distinct CDR3 sequences detected, approximately 12% appear once; the ten largest clones hold 6.8%. The CDR3 covers 12 residues. V lost 0 bases and J 9 bases, leaving 8 bases between the germline ends. Germline CDR1 DFQATT, CDR2 SNEGSKA (reference sequence). The chain carries TRBV20-1 and TRBJ1-4; D remains ambiguous. The clonotype was recovered from a male donor with ankylosing spondylitis. Sample: blood, either unsorted or a sorted T cell fraction (not recorded which). The CDR3 spells CSARESAQKLFF. CDR3 sequence (DNA): TGCAGTGCTAGAGAGTCGGCGCAAAAACTGTTTTTT.